The subject of this entry is one T cell receptor (beta chain). The study recruited people aged about 18 to 90 years across about two dozen US areas. The source of the sample is a study of blood T cell repertoires in COVID-19. Under the authors' procedure: Nucleated cell counts were estimated from reference gene primer amplification. The repertoire was sequenced with immunoSEQ multiplex PCR; TCRdb's copy has only in-frame clones and lacks some. V and J calls plus clone size are reproduced from that table; the DNA served to infer D and trimming. The table shows about 480,000 clones, with approximately 86% occurring only once. The V and J ends lost 4 bases and 2 bases respectively, with 11 bases between them. Per the germline V gene, CDR1 is PRHDT and CDR2 is FYEKMQ (reference sequence). The length of the CDR3 is 15 residues.

This chain connects TRBV13 to TRBJ1-4; perhaps TRBD1 as D (6 bases). This receptor was identified in a woman aged 55 to 70 who had recovered from COVID-19. Sequenced: PBMCs or T cells enriched from blood (not recorded which). The CDR3 loop reads CASSYRGGTNEKLFF. The DNA for the CDR3 is TGTGCCAGCAGCTACCGAGGGGGTACTAATGAAAAACTGTTTTTT.